The 6 T cell receptor beta chains presented below share a single source sample, sequenced in a study of shared clonotypes between healthy human individuals. Here immunoSEQ multiplex PCR was the method, and the copy in TCRdb shows in-frame clones only, minus some. The sample holds 850,000 to 1,200,000 clones, roughly 80% seen once. The sequenced sample consisted of memory CD4+ T cells sorted from blood. Indicated subset: CD45RA-negative fraction. These receptors came from a man aged 18 to 35 in good health.

Note on this clone: The same CDR3 is also encoded by other DNA sequences in this sample. The chain combines TRBV6-1 with TRBJ1-2; 8 nucleotides align to TRBD1. Germline CDR1 and CDR2: MNHNS and SASEGT. The ends lost 6 bases at V and 5 bases at J; junction bases unmatched: 5. CDR3 length: 13 amino acids. The CDR3, as DNA: TGTGCCAGCAGAACGGGACAGGCTTATGGCTACACCTTC. Its translation is CASRTGQAYGYTF.

V gene TRBV10-3 combines with J gene TRBJ1-6; TRBD1 might be the D (5 bases). The CDR3 has 15 residues. Germline values: CDR1 ENHRY, CDR2 SYGVKD. The V and J ends lost 6 bases and 5 bases respectively, with 14 bases between them. DNA for the CDR3: TGTGCCATCAGGAGAAGTGGGGCAGATAATTCACCCCTCCACTTT. This codes for CAIRRSGADNSPLHF.

This clone appeared once. The V and J genes are TRBV9 and TRBJ2-3; 9 bases are a match to TRBD1. Germline assignment: CDR1 SGDLS and CDR2 YYNGEE. The CDR3 is 15 amino acids. Trimming at V came to 3 bases and at J to 4 bases, leaving 6 bases not matched to a gene. The CDR3 DNA reads as TGTGCCAGCAGCGCTGAACAGGGGGCCCCAGATACGCAGTATTTT. This translates into CASSAEQGAPDTQYF.

This chain connects TRBV27 to TRBJ1-2; tentative D call: TRBD1 (5 bases). The CDR3 is 17 amino acids. Germline-derived CDR1 and CDR2 are MNHEY and SMNVEV (reference sequence). With 4 bases removed from V and 1 base from J, the gap between germline ends came to 19 bases. The CDR3 is CASSSRGGTNYNYGYTF. The CDR3 DNA is TGTGCCAGCAGTTCCCGGGGGGGGACCAATTATAACTATGGCTACACCTTC.

The chain couples TRBV7-9 to TRBJ2-1; 10 nucleotides line up with TRBD2. J gave up 10 bases and V 3 bases, and 9 bases lay outside the gene matches. In germline, CDR1 is SEHNR, CDR2 FQNEAQ (reference sequence). The CDR3 length is 15 residues. CDR3: CASSFRLAGEDEQFF. CDR3 nucleotides: TGTGCCAGCAGCTTCCGGCTAGCGGGAGAAGACGAGCAGTTCTTC. Together with reference TRBV7-9 and TRBJ2-1, the CDR3 gives the full variable domain: DTGVSQNPRHKITKRGQNVTFRCDPISEHNRLYWYRQTLGQGPEFLTYFQNEAQLEKSRLLSDRFSAERPKGSFSTLEIQRTEQGDSAMYLCASSFRLAGEDEQFFGPGTRLTVL.

This chain links TRBV7-6 with TRBJ2-7; D might be TRBD1 (6 bases). The germline V and J ends were trimmed by 5 bases and 10 bases, with 24 bases remaining between them. Per the germline V gene, CDR1 is SGHVS and CDR2 is FNYEAQ. The CDR3 loop spans 15 amino acids. As DNA, the CDR3 is TGTGCCAGCAGCCCAGGGGAGCGCAGCCCTGCAAAACAGTACTTC. Translation gives CASSPGERSPAKQYF. The full variable domain, completed using reference TRBV7-6 and TRBJ2-7, is GAGVSQSPRYKVTKRGQDVALRCDPISGHVSLYWYRQALGQGPEFLTYFNYEAQQDKSGLPNDRFSAERPEGSISTLTIQRTEQRDSAMYRCASSPGERSPAKQYFGPGTRLTVT.